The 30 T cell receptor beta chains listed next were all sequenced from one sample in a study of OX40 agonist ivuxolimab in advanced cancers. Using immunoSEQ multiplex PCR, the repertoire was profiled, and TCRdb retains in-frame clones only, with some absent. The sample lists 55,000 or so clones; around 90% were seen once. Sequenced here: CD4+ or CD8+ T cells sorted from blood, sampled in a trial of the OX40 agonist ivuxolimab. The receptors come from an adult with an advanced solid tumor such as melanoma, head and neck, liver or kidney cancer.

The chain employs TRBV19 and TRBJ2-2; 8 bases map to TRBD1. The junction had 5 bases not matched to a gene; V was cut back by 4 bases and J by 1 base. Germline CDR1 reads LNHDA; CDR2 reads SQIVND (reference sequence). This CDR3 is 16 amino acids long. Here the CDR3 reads CASSKTGTGNTGELFF. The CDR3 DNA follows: TGTGCCAGTAGTAAGACCGGGACAGGGAACACCGGGGAGCTGTTTTTT.

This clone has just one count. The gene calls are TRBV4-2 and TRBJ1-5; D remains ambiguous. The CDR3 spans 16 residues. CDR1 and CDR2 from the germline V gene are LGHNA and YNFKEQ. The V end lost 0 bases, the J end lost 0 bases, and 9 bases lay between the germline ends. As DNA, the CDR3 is TGTGCCAGCAGCCAAGAGTCCGGGTATAGCAATCAGCCCCAGCATTTT. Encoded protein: CASSQESGYSNQPQHF.

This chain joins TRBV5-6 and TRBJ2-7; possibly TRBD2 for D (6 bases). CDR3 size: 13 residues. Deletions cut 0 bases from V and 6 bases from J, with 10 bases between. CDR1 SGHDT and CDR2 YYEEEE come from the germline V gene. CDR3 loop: CASSLAGRFEQYF. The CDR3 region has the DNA TGTGCCAGCAGCTTGGCAGGGAGGTTCGAGCAGTACTTC. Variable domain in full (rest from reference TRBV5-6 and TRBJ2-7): DAGVTQSPTHLIKTRGQQVTLRCSPKSGHDTVSWYQQALGQGPQFIFQYYEEEERQRGNFPDRFSGHQFPNYSSELNVNALLLGDSALYLCASSLAGRFEQYFGPGTRLTVT.

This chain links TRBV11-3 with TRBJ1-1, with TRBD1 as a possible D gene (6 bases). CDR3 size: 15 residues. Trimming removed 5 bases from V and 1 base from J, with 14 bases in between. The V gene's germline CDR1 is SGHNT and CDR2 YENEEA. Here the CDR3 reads CASSASSGANTEAFF. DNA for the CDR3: TGTGCCAGCAGCGCCTCTTCAGGGGCGAACACTGAAGCTTTCTTT.

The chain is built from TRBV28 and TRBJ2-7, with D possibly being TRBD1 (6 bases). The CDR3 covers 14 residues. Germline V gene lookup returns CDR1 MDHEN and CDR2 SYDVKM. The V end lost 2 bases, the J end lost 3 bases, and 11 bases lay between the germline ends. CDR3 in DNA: TGTGCCAGCAGTTTAGAGGGGACACGCTACGAGCAGTACTTC. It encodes CASSLEGTRYEQYF.

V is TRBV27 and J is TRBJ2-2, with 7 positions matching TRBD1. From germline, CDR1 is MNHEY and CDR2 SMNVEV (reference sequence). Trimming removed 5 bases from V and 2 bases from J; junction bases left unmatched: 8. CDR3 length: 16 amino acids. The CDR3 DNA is TGTGCCAGCAGTCCACCGGACAGGTATAACACCGGGGAGCTGTTTTTT. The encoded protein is CASSPPDRYNTGELFF.

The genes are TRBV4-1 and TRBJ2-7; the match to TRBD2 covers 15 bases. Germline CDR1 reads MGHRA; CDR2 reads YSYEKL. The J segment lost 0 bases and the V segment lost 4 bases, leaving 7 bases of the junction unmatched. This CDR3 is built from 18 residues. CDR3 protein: CASSPGLAGGQSSYEQYF. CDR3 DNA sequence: TGCGCCAGCAGCCCCGGACTAGCGGGAGGGCAGAGCTCCTACGAGCAGTACTTC.

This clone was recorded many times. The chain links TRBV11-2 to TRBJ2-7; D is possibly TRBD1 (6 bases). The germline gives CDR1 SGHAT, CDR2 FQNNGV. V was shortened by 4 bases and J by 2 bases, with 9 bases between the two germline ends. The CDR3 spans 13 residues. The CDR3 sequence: CASSSGQTYEQYF. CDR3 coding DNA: TGTGCCAGCAGCTCCGGACAGACCTACGAGCAGTACTTC.

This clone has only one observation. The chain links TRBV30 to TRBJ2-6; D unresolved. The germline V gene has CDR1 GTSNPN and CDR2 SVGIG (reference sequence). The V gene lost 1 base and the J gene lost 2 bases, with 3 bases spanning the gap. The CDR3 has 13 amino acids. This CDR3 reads CAWSAAGANVLTF. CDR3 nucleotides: TGTGCCTGGAGTGCCGCTGGGGCCAACGTCCTGACTTTC.

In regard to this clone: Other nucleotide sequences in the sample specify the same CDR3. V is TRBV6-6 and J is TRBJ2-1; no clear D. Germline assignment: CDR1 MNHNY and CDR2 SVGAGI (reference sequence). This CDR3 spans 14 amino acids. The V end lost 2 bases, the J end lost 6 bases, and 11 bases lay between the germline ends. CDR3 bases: TGTGCCAGCAGTTACGGGTCTAGGGCCAATGAGCAGTTCTTC. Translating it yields CASSYGSRANEQFF.

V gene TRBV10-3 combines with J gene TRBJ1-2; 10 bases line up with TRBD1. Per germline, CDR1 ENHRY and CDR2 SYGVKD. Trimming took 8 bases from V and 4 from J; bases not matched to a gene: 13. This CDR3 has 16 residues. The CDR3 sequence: CAIGGPDRGLSYGYTF. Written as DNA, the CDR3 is TGTGCCATCGGGGGCCCAGACAGGGGGCTTAGCTATGGCTACACCTTC.

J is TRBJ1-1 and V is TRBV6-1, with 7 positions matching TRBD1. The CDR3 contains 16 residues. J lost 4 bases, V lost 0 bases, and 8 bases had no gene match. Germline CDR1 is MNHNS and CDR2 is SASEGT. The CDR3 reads CASSEANRGKGTEAFF. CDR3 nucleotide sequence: TGTGCCAGCAGTGAAGCGAACAGGGGAAAGGGCACTGAAGCTTTCTTT.

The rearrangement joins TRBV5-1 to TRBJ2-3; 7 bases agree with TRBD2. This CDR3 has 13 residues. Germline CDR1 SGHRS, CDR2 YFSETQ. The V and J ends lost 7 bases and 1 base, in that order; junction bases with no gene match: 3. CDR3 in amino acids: CASASGGTDTQYF. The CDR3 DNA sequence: TGCGCCAGCGCAAGCGGGGGCACAGATACGCAGTATTTT.

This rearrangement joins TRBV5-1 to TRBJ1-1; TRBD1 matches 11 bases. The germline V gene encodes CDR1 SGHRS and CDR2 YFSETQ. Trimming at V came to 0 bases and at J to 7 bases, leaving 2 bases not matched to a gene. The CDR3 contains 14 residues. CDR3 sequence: CASSLAGTGGEAFF. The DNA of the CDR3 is TGCGCCAGCAGCTTGGCCGGGACAGGGGGTGAAGCTTTCTTT.

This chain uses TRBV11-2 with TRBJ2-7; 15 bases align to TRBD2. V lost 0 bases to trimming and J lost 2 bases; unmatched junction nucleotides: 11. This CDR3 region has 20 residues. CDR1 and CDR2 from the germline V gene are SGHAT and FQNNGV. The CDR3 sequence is CASSLELGTSGRTPPYEQYF. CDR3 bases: TGTGCCAGCAGCTTAGAACTAGGGACTAGCGGGAGGACGCCCCCCTACGAGCAGTACTTC.

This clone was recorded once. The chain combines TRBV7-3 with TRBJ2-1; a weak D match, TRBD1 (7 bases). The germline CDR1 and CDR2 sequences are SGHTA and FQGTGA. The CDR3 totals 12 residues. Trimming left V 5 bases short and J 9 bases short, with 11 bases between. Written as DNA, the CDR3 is TGTGCCAGCAGCGGAGGGGGCCCTGAGCAGTTCTTC. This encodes CASSGGGPEQFF.

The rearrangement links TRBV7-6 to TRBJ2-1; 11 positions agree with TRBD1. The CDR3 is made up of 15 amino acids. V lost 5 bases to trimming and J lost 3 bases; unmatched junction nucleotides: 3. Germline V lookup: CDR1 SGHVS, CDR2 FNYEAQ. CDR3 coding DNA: TGTGCCAGCAGCGCCGGGACAGGGGGCTACAATGAGCAGTTCTTC. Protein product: CASSAGTGGYNEQFF.

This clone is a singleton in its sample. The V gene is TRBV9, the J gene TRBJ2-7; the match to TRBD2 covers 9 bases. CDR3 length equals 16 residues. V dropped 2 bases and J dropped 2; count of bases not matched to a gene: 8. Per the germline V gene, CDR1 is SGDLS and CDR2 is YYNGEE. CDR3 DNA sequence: TGTGCCAGCAGCGTCGCATCAGCGGGAGGTCCCTACGAGCAGTACTTC. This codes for CASSVASAGGPYEQYF.

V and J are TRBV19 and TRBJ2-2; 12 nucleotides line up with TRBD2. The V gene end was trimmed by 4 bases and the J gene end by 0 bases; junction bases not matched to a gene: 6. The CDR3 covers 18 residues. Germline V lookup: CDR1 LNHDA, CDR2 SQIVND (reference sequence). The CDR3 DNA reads TGTGCCAGTAGTACGTTGACTAGCGGGAGAGCGAACACCGGGGAGCTGTTTTTT. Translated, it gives CASSTLTSGRANTGELFF.

CDR3 bases: TGCAGCGTTGGTGCGGGGGGCACTGAAGCTTTCTTT. Translating gives CSVGAGGTEAFF. The chain couples TRBV29-1 to TRBJ1-1, with D tentatively TRBD1 (5 bases). This CDR3 has 12 amino acids. Germline V gives CDR1 SQVTM, CDR2 ANQGSEA. V was pared by 4 bases and J by 4 bases, with 10 bases between.

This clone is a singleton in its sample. The CDR3 reads CASSAGQGQAFF. The CDR3 nucleotides are TGTGCCAGCAGTGCCGGACAGGGCCAAGCTTTCTTT. V gene TRBV9 combines with J gene TRBJ1-1; TRBD1 matches 8 bases. Germline V gene data show CDR1 as SGDLS and CDR2 as YYNGEE. V gave up 5 bases and J gave up 9 bases; unmatched junction bases: 6. The CDR3 sequence is 12 residues long.

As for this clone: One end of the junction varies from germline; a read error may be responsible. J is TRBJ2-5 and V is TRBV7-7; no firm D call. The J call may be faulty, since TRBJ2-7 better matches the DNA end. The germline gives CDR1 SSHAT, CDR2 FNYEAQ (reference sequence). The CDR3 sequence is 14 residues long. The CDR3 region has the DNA TGTGCTAGCAGCGCCAGACAAGAGTCCTACGAGCAGTACTTC. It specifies CASSARQESYEQYF.

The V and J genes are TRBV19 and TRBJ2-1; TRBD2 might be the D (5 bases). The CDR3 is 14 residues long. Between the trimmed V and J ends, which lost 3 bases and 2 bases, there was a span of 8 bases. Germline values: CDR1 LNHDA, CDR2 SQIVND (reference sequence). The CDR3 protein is CASSISGAYNEQFF. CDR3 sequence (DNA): TGTGCCAGTAGTATCAGCGGAGCCTACAATGAGCAGTTCTTC. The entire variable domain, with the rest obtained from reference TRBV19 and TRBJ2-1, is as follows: DGGITQSPKYLFRKEGQNVTLSCEQNLNHDAMYWYRQDPGQGLRLIYYSQIVNDFQKGDIAEGYSVSREKKESFPLTVTSAQKNPTAFYLCASSISGAYNEQFFGPGTRLTVL.

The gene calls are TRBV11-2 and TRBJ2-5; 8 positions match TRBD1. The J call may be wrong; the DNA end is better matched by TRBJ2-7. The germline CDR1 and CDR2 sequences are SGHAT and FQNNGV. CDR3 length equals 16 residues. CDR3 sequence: CASSLVGDRFPYEQYF. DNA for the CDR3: TGTGCCAGCAGCTTAGTGGGGGACAGGTTCCCCTACGAGCAGTACTTC.

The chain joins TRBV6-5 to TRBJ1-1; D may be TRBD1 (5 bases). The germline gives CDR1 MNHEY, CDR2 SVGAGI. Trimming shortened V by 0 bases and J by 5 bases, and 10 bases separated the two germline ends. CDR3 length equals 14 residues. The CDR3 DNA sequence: TGTGCCAGCAGTTACTCGGTAGGGGTGACTGAAGCTTTCTTT. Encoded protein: CASSYSVGVTEAFF.

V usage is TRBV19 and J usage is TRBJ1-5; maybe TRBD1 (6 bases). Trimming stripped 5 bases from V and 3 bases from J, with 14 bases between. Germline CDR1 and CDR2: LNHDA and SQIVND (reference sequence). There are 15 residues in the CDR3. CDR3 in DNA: TGTGCCAGTAGTGCCGGGACACCTTACAATCAGCCCCAGCATTTT. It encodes CASSAGTPYNQPQHF.

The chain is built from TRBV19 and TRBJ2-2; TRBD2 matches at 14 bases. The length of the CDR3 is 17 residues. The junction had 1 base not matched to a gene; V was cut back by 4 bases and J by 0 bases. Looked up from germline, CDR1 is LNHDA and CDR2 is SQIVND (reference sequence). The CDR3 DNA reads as TGTGCCAGTAGTAGACTAGCGGGAGGGCCGAACACCGGGGAGCTGTTTTTT. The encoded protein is CASSRLAGGPNTGELFF.

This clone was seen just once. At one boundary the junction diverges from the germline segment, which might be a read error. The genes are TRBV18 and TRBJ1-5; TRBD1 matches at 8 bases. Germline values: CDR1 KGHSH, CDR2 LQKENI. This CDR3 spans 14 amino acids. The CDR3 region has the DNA TGTGCCGGCTCACCGGACAGGGCCAGGCAGCCCCAGCATTTT. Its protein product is CAGSPDRARQPQHF.

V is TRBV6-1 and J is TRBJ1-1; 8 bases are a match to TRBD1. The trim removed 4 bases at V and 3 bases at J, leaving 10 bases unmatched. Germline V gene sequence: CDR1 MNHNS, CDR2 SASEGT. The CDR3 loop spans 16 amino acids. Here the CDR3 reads CASSVFGTGGYTEAFF. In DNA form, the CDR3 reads TGTGCCAGCAGTGTCTTCGGGACAGGTGGTTACACTGAAGCTTTCTTT.

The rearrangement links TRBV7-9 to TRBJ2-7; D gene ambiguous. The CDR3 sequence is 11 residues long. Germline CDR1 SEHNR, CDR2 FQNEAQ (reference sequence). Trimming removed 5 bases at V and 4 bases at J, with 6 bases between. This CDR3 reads CASSQIYEQYF. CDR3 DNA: TGTGCCAGCAGCCAAATTTACGAGCAGTACTTC.